The rows below give T cell receptor beta chains drawn from one sample of a study of cytomegalovirus exposure and HLA in healthy donors. Only in-frame clones appear in the TCRdb table, and some are missing; sequencing was by immunoSEQ multiplex PCR. This sample has about 150,000 clones, with 94% found just once. Sequences were obtained from PBMCs. The receptors were sampled from a young man in good health and CMV-seropositive. The CDR3 runs from the conserved cysteine through the conserved F or W. D genes are given only for firm matches. The size of a clone is reported for some rows only, either as once, few or many, or as a class for expanded clones.

clone_size	d_call	v_call	j_call	cdr3_nt	cdr3_aa
once	NA	TRBV9	TRBJ1-2	TGTGCCAGCAGCGTAGGAGGAACCGGCTATGGCTACACCTTC	CASSVGGTGYGYTF
NA	NA	TRBV11-2	TRBJ1-3	TGTGCCAGCAGCCCTAGCGGAGGTTGGGGAAACACCATATATTTT	CASSPSGGWGNTIYF
NA	TRBD1	TRBV6-1	TRBJ2-7	TGTGCCAGCGGCGGACAGGGGGCGAACCTCTACGAGCAGTACTTC	CASGGQGANLYEQYF
NA	NA	TRBV5-6	TRBJ2-7	TGTGCCAGCAGCCGACTAGACGAGTCCTACGAGCAGTACTTC	CASSRLDESYEQYF
NA	NA	TRBV27	TRBJ2-3	TGTGCCAGCAGTTCGGGACACACGAGCACAGATACGCAGTATTTT	CASSSGHTSTDTQYF
NA	TRBD1	TRBV7-6	TRBJ2-7	TGTGCCAGCAGCTTAGGTCTGACAGGGAACTACGAGCAGTACTTC	CASSLGLTGNYEQYF
NA	NA	TRBV19	TRBJ1-1	TGTGCCAGTAGTATCCTCCCCGAGGACACTGAAGCTTTCTTT	CASSILPEDTEAFF
once	TRBD1	TRBV5-1	TRBJ2-7	TGCGCCAGCAGCTTTCTCAGGGGGCTCGCCTACGAGCAGTACTTC	CASSFLRGLAYEQYF
NA	NA	TRBV2	TRBJ2-1	TGTGCCAGCAAAGGGGTGAGCTCCTACAATGAGCAGTTCTTC	CASKGVSSYNEQFF
NA	NA	TRBV21-1	TRBJ1-4	TGTGCCAGCAGCAAACGAACAGGGAAGCTTATATGTGCTGTTGTACTGTTTTTT	CASSKRTGKLICAVVLFF
NA	NA	TRBV18	TRBJ1-4	TGTGCCAGCTCACCTAGTGGGCTTGCAACTAATGAAAAACTGTTTTTT	CASSPSGLATNEKLFF
NA	NA	TRBV6-1	TRBJ2-5	TGTGCCAGCAGCCAATATACACAAGAGACCCAGTACTTC	CASSQYTQETQYF
NA	TRBD1	TRBV7-9	TRBJ1-1	TGTGCCAGCAGCTTGGACAGGGGGAGGCTCTTT	CASSLDRGRLF